The T cell receptor beta chain described here comes from a study of blood T cell repertoires in COVID-19. Looking at the study overall: The United States, Italy and Spain supplied acute and convalescent COVID-19 samples. T cells, B-cell-depleted T cells, or PBMCs supplied cDNA or gDNA.

Patients at the Seattle site were enrolled during active infection and followed longitudinally. Libraries were prepared by immunoSEQ multiplex PCR; TCRdb keeps only in-frame clonotypes and omits some of them. This table has 200,000 to 250,000 clones, 85% to 90% appearing once. V lost 4 bases and J lost 4; bases outside the gene matches: 4. CDR1 is SGHDN, CDR2 FVKESK, per germline. The CDR3 has 14 amino acids. Sequenced input: peripheral blood. This sequence was found in a woman between 45 and 65 years old with COVID-19, enrolled during active disease. V is TRBV14 and J is TRBJ2-3; 8 bases align to TRBD2. The CDR3 coding sequence is TGTGCCAGCAGCCCGCGGGGGGTTTCAGATACGCAGTATTTT. Translation gives CASSPRGVSDTQYF.